A single T cell receptor beta chain is shown here with its context. The sample originates from a study of cytomegalovirus exposure and HLA in healthy donors. Donors were nominally healthy when sampled, though unrecorded immune exposures were likely. The ends were cut back, 1 base at V and 3 bases at J, with 10 bases in the middle. This CDR3 is 14 amino acids long. The germline V gene has CDR1 LNHDA and CDR2 SQIVND (reference sequence). The PCR ran on 60 Vbeta and 13 Jbeta primers. As handled by the study authors: The count from a later analysis was about 80 million unique TCR beta chains, 9.5 million to 13 million of them shared. TCRdb keeps only in-frame clones here, not all; method: immunoSEQ multiplex PCR. V and J calls and clone size are given by that table; D and trimming were obtained from the DNA. The repertoire has 140,000 or so clones, roughly four fifths of them found once; the top ten carry 3.4%.

The TCR originated in a male donor in good health and CMV-seronegative. The sequencing input was PBMCs. The chain carries TRBV19 and TRBJ2-7; TRBD1 might be the D (5 bases). The CDR3 spells CASSIARGGYEQYF. The DNA of the CDR3 is TGTGCCAGTAGTATAGCTAGGGGCGGCTACGAGCAGTACTTC.